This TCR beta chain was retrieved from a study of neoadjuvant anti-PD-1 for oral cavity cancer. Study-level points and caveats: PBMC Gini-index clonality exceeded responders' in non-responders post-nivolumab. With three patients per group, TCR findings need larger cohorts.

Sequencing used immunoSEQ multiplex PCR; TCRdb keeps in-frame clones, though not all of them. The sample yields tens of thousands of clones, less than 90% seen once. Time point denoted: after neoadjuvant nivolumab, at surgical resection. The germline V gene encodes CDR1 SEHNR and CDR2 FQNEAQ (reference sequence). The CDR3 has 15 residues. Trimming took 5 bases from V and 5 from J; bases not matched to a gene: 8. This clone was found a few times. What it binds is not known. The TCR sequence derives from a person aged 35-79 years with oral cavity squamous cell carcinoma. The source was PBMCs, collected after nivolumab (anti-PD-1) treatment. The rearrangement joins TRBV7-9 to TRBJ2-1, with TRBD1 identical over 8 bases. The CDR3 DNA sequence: TGTGCCAGCAGCCCACAGGGGGTGTTCGACAATGAGCAGTTCTTC. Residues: CASSPQGVFDNEQFF.